A selection of T cell receptor beta chains follows, all from one sample in a study of regulatory T cells in long-lasting Graves disease. TCRdb re-derived calls from the multiplex PCR reads in MiXCR, one entry per CDR3 protein. The data show roughly 430,000 distinct CDR3 sequences, around 15% seen once. The data also belong to a second study, concerning T cells in Graves' hyperthyroidism and ophthalmopathy.

The sample here was peripheral blood mononuclear cells (PBMCs), taken at new diagnosis, from a patient treated with antithyroid drugs. Receptors originate from a woman aged 25 to 39 with Graves disease. CDR3s include the opening cysteine and the closing phenylalanine or tryptophan. Each record gives: J gene, clone size, D gene, V gene, CDR3 protein, CDR3 DNA. The D gene is left open where the match is weak. Expanded clones get a size class; other rows say once, few or many, or leave the size out.

>TRBJ2-1|many|TRBD2|TRBV20-1
CSAHLAGAEDTFF
TGCAGTGCTCACCTAGCGGGAGCGGAGGATACGTTCTTC
>TRBJ2-7|many|.|TRBV2
CAGRGGSPVKDFYEQYF
TGTGCCGGTCGTGGAGGTTCCCCAGTCAAGGACTTCTACGAGCAGTACTTC
>TRBJ2-1|.|.|TRBV18
CASSPLGPHLHEQFF
TGTGCCAGCTCGCCACTAGGGCCCCATTTACATGAGCAGTTCTTC
>TRBJ1-2|many|.|TRBV27
CASSLGWGHHEGYTF
TGTGCCAGCAGTTTAGGGTGGGGACACCATGAGGGCTACACCTTC
>TRBJ2-7|many|.|TRBV20-1
CSASRSGQGYEQYF
TGCAGTGCTAGTCGGTCAGGGCAGGGTTACGAGCAGTACTTC
>TRBJ2-4|.|.|TRBV7-8
CASSWPTRGEQYFGPGKNIQYF
.
>TRBJ2-1|many|TRBD2|TRBV18
CASSPTSGLYNEQFF
TGTGCCAGCTCACCAACTAGCGGGCTATACAATGAGCAGTTCTTC
>TRBJ1-1|many|.|TRBV30
CAWSRGFGTEAFF
TGTGCCTGGAGTAGGGGTTTTGGCACTGAAGCTTTCTTT
>TRBJ1-2|many|.|TRBV2
CASTRGSIYGYTF
TGTGCCAGCACGCGGGGCAGTATCTATGGCTACACCTTC
>TRBJ2-1|many|TRBD2|TRBV12-3/TRBV12-4
CASSLSGVSYNEQFF
TGTGCCAGCAGTTTGAGCGGGGTCTCCTACAATGAGCAGTTCTTC
>TRBJ1-2|.|.|TRBV5-1
CASSRDTWRGGYTF
TGCGCCAGCAGTCGAGACACTTGGCGAGGTGGCTACACCTTC
>TRBJ2-3|few|.|TRBV6-5
CASSYLGVPTDTQYF
TGTGCCAGCAGTTATTTAGGGGTCCCCACAGATACGCAGTATTTT
>TRBJ2-2|many|TRBD1|TRBV11-2
CASSFRPGQGFTGELFF
TGTGCCAGCAGCTTTAGACCGGGACAGGGGTTTACCGGGGAGCTGTTTTTT
>TRBJ2-1|many|TRBD2|TRBV30
CAWSVIAGGHNEQFF
TGTGCCTGGAGTGTCATAGCGGGAGGGCACAATGAGCAGTTCTTC
>TRBJ2-7|many|.|TRBV28
CASSTHEQYF
TGTGCCAGCAGTACCCACGAGCAGTACTTC
>TRBJ2-3|.|.|TRBV29-1
CSAPGANTDTQYF
TGCAGCGCCCCCGGGGCTAACACAGATACGCAGTATTTT
>TRBJ2-1|many|TRBD2|TRBV27
CASSLGGDSYNEQFF
TGTGCCAGCAGTTTGGGAGGGGATAGCTACAATGAGCAGTTCTTC
>TRBJ2-1|many|TRBD2|TRBV30
CVAGPEQFF
TGTGTAGCGGGACCTGAGCAGTTCTTC